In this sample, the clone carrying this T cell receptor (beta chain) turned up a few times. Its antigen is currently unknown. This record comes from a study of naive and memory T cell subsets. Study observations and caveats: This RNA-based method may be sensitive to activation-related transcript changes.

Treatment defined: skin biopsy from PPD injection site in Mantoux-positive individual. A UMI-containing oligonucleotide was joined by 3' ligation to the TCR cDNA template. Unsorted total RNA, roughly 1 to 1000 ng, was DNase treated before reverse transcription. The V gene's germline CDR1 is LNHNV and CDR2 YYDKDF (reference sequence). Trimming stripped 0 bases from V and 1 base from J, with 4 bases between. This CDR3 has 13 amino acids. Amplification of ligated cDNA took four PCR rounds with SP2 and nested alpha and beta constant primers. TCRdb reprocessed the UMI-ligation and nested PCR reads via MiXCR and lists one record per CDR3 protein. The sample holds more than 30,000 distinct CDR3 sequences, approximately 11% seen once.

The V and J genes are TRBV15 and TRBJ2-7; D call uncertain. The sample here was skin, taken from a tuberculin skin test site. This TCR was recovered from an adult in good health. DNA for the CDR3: TGTGCCACCAGCAGAGATGGATCCTACGAGCAGTACTTC. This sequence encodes CATSRDGSYEQYF.